The rows below give T cell receptor beta chains drawn from one sample of a study of blood T cell repertoires in COVID-19. Some clones are missing from TCRdb's copy, which holds only in-frame ones; the method was immunoSEQ multiplex PCR. Of approximately 130,000 clones detected, 70% to 90% appear once; the ten largest clones hold 6.5% to 9%. The sequenced sample was peripheral blood. Receptors originate from a man aged 50 or older with acute or convalescent COVID-19. Each CDR3 is given with its conserved first and last residue. The order of the fields is V gene, J gene, CDR3 protein.

TRBV25-1	TRBJ2-5	CASRIAGQETQYF
TRBV12-5	TRBJ1-1	CASGLNRVETEAFF
TRBV5-1	TRBJ1-1	CASSLGQQGYNTEAFF
TRBV4-1	TRBJ2-5	CASSRMLVHQETQYF
TRBV20-1	TRBJ1-4	CSASEIPLGAGGKLFF
TRBV18	TRBJ2-5	CASSRTTAQETQYF
TRBV6-5	TRBJ1-2	CASSRDRGVYGYTF
TRBV21-1	TRBJ1-2	CASSERHRGDWCGYTF
TRBV2	TRBJ2-7	CASLADSDYEQYF
TRBV6-4	TRBJ2-1	CASSERALLTSVFRHEQFF
TRBV2	TRBJ1-1	CARDRTGAMNTEAFF
TRBV24-1	TRBJ2-5	CATSAGTGGYGETQYF
TRBV19	TRBJ2-2	CASTQGTGELFF
TRBV24-1	TRBJ1-4	CATSDSGQGLANEKLFF
TRBV7-9	TRBJ1-1	CASSRPFAGPEAFF
TRBV12-5	TRBJ2-3	CASAGRGGTDTQYF
TRBV5-1	TRBJ1-2	CASSIRDTSYGYTF
TRBV27	TRBJ2-5	CASSRASRETQYF
TRBV24-1	TRBJ2-2	CATSDQTGDTGELFF
TRBV30	TRBJ1-5	CAWSVDRSFGYSNQPQHF
TRBV6-5	TRBJ2-1	CASSYSSSGNEQFF
TRBV6-2/TRBV6-3	TRBJ1-5	CASSTGWSSNQPQHF
TRBV9	TRBJ1-1	CASSVSDMNTEAFF
TRBV27	TRBJ1-6	CASSFDTGQGNSPLHF
TRBV5-1	TRBJ1-1	CASSSNTEAFF
TRBV4-2	TRBJ2-5	CASSRSSGIAQETQYF
TRBV10-2	TRBJ1-6	CASSGLGQERPPLHF
TRBV30	TRBJ1-2	CARDRLGGYTF
TRBV24-1	TRBJ1-3	CATSGSGGPGNTIYF
TRBV2	TRBJ2-1	CASSPDRAFYNEQFF
TRBV11-2	TRBJ2-7	CASSLSRDSFYEQYF
TRBV18	TRBJ2-6	CASSPRWGQGDSGANVLTF
TRBV19	TRBJ2-5	CASSASNRGRETQYF
TRBV23-1	TRBJ2-2	CASSTVSGTPNTGELFF
TRBV7-9	TRBJ2-5	CASSSPSAGGETQYF
TRBV11-2	TRBJ2-5	CASSLGDAGGETQYF
TRBV3-1/TRBV3-2	TRBJ2-1	CASSQTSGRQYNEQFF
TRBV11-3	TRBJ2-4	CASSLVLAGGQAKNIQYF
TRBV27	TRBJ2-3	CASSPVTGVSTDTQYF
TRBV28	TRBJ2-1	CASSAQGQGGYEQFF
TRBV7-2	TRBJ2-4	CASSLDGTGAQVNKNIQYF
TRBV5-1	TRBJ1-1	CASRTGNTEAFF
TRBV6-5	TRBJ1-1	CASSYGGANTEAFF
TRBV19	TRBJ1-1	CASSSGTGSTEAFF
TRBV10-3	TRBJ2-3	CAISVMGTSGRTTDTQYF
TRBV6-1	TRBJ1-5	CASSGTTLGRYSNQPQHF
TRBV12-3/TRBV12-4	TRBJ2-5	CASSQAGETQYF
TRBV18	TRBJ2-7	CASSPGPLTGGSSYEQYF
TRBV5-1	TRBJ2-5	CASSPRLAPQETQYF
TRBV18	TRBJ2-7	CASSPGPGSEWEQYF
TRBV30	TRBJ1-3	CAWSVAGLGNTIYF
TRBV5-1	TRBJ2-5	CASSALDRGWETQYF
TRBV19	TRBJ2-7	CASSMRQGKHEQYF
TRBV30	TRBJ1-2	CAWGQGDYGYTF
TRBV2	TRBJ2-7	CALGTGISEQYF